This TCR beta chain was captured in a study of Ad26.COV2.S vaccination and SARS-CoV-2 variants. In the study overall: Within the COV1001 Ad26.COV2.S trial arm, the donor was enrolled. Ad26.COV2.S was injected intramuscularly once or twice, 56 days apart.

This clone was seen at least ten times. The assay was immunoSEQ multiplex PCR, and TCRdb's table has in-frame clones only and misses some. The table includes 300,000 to 400,000 clones, about nine tenths detected once. Described treatment: around 19 received Ad26.COV2.S at low or high dose, single or two shots; about 5 received placebo; per-sample allocation not given. Collection of the samples took place on day 63 after the first injection of vaccine or placebo. Here the sequenced sample was peripheral blood, taken in a trial of Ad26.COV2.S vaccine versus placebo. The source of this sequence is a person between 18 and 60 years old who received the Ad26.COV2.S COVID-19 vaccine or a placebo.

The CDR3 sequence is CASSLGTDTNYGYTF. CDR3 DNA sequence: TGTGCCAGCAGCCTTGGGACAGATACTAACTATGGCTACACCTTC. V and J are TRBV7-9 and TRBJ1-2, with 7 bases matching TRBD1. The ends lost 5 bases at V and 0 bases at J; junction bases unmatched: 6. This CDR3 contains 15 residues. From germline, CDR1 is SEHNR and CDR2 FQNEAQ (reference sequence).